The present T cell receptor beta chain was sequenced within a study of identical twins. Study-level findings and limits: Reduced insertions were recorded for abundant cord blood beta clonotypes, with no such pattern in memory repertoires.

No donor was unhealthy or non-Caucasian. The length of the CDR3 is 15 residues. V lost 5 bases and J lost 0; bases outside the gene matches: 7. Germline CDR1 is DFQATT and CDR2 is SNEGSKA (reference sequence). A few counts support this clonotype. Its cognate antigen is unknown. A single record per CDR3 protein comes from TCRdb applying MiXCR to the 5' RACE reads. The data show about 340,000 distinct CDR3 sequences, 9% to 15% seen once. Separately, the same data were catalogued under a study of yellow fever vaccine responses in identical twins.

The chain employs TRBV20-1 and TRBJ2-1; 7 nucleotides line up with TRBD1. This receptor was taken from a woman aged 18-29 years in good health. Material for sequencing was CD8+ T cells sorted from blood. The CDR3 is CSAPGTASSYNEQFF. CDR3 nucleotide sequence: TGCAGTGCTCCCGGGACAGCCAGCTCCTACAATGAGCAGTTCTTC.